This T cell receptor beta chain was sequenced in a study of blood T cell repertoires in COVID-19 (dated by TCRdb to the early 2020s). About the study as a whole: Collaborator samples came from the United States, Italy and Spain and covered acute and convalescent phases of COVID-19. A de-identified subject ID, COVID-19 status, age in years and sex were almost always included in the sample metadata. Subjects who had been exposed to COVID-19, were actively infected with it, or had recovered from it provided the deeply sampled blood TCRbeta repertoires that made up the dataset. Where HLA class I and class II types were available, the types were taken from metadata supplied by the sample provider, not from assay-based typing. Samples were obtained from the ongoing ImmuneRACE study (first 160 participants) and from some 1,200 subjects provided by 6 global collaborators. The repertoires were released in a freely available public database meant as a resource for research on the immune response to SARS-CoV-2. The material from the prospective study consisted of cDNA or gDNA derived from T cells, B-cell-depleted T cells, or PBMCs.

TCRbeta CDR3 regions were amplified from genomic DNA using the immunoSEQ Assay, a bias-controlled multiplex PCR. Concerning the study's data processing: Nucleated cell counts per sample were estimated from amplification of reference gene primers within the assay. Sequence reads were collapsed and filtered to measure the absolute abundance of every unique TCRbeta CDR3 rearrangement. For each sample, productive Simpson clonality was calculated by taking the square root of Simpson's diversity index across productive rearrangements. TCRdb's version of the immuneACCESS table is confined to in-frame rearrangements and falls short of the full clone set. An unresolved V gene accounts for under half of the shortfall where checked; the remainder is of unknown origin. Clone size and V and J calls were adopted from that table, with D and trimming inferred from the DNA. This sample lists approximately 230,000 clones; about 93% were detected once. Approximately 2% of the sample goes to the ten largest clones.

Enrolling through a virtual design, the prospective study's participants ranged in age from roughly 18 to 95 years and lived across roughly 23 United States geographic areas. In the prospective study, cohorts were assigned on the basis of participant-reported clinical history obtained from a screening survey and a study questionnaire. For ImmuneRACE Cohort 3, a participant was defined as recovered based on two consecutive negative NP/OP PCR tests, clearance by a healthcare professional, or resolution of symptoms. Each participant in the prospective study had whole blood, serum and a nasopharyngeal or oropharyngeal swab collected by mobile phlebotomists. Prospective study participants could optionally give additional blood draws and questionnaires over an approximately two-month period. Prospective study blood samples were shipped either frozen or at room temperature before DNA extraction. General findings and caveats noted by the study authors: The amount of clinical and demographic metadata varied by source and participant and was provided uncurated.

Its CDR3 holds 16 amino acids, cysteine through phenylalanine. The retained sequence is limited to the CDR3, 48 bases, with the frame set at the first base. Between the V and J ends, shortened by 0 bases and 5 bases respectively, the junction contains 14 bases. The germline V gene supplies CDR1 SGDLS and CDR2 YYNGEE. Regarding this clone: Its cognate antigen has yet to be identified. Per-nucleotide qualities are absent, and no much larger clonotype sits a single base away.

The TCR comes from a woman aged 18 to 35 who had recovered from COVID-19. Sequenced material: PBMCs or T cells enriched from blood (not recorded which). The V gene is TRBV9 and the J gene is TRBJ1-4; D gene: possibly TRBD1, on 5 matching bases. This receptor has the CDR3 CASSVDAGGTNEKLFF. The sequence in DNA is TGTGCCAGCAGCGTAGACGCTGGAGGGACCAATGAAAAACTGTTTTTT.